These 18 T cell receptor beta chains share one sample of origin, sequenced in a study of immune evolution from preneoplasia to lung adenocarcinoma. Profiling relied on immunoSEQ multiplex PCR, and the TCRdb table lists in-frame clones only, not all of them. The repertoire holds 6,000 to 8,000 clones, 80% to 85% seen once, with roughly 2.5% in the top ten. Sequencing was performed on FFPE lung adenocarcinoma in situ tissue. The receptors were sampled from an older donor with lung adenocarcinoma.

The chain carries TRBV5-6 and TRBJ2-1, with 10 bases that match TRBD2. The J segment lost 9 bases and the V segment lost 3 bases, leaving 15 bases of the junction unmatched. Per the germline V gene, CDR1 is SGHDT and CDR2 is YYEEEE. The CDR3 runs to 17 residues. The CDR3 bases are TGTGCCAGCAGCTCATCGATTAGCGGGAGGAGGGTCGGTGAGCAGTTCTTC. Its protein product is CASSSSISGRRVGEQFF.

This rearrangement joins TRBV7-9 to TRBJ2-7, with unresolved D. The CDR3 has 14 amino acids. Trimming took off 3 bases at V and 1 base at J, with 10 bases between the two ends. The germline V gene encodes CDR1 SEHNR and CDR2 FQNEAQ (reference sequence). CDR3 residues: CASSLAGRSYEQYF. The DNA of the CDR3 is TGTGCCAGCAGCTTGGCAGGTAGATCCTACGAGCAGTACTTC.

This chain joins TRBV30 and TRBJ1-1; the D is unclear. Per germline, CDR1 GTSNPN and CDR2 SVGIG (reference sequence). The CDR3 covers 13 residues. The ends were cut back, 7 bases at V and 1 base at J, with 13 bases in the middle. The CDR3 sequence is CASNHWENTEAFF. Here the CDR3 DNA reads TGTGCCTCGAACCACTGGGAGAACACTGAAGCTTTCTTT.

The chain is built from TRBV4-1 and TRBJ1-2; 7 bases match TRBD1. The V gene's germline CDR1 is MGHRA and CDR2 YSYEKL. This CDR3 contains 13 residues. V lost 3 bases and J lost 8; bases outside the gene matches: 6. CDR3 in amino acids: CASSQVYRGGYTF. The DNA for the CDR3 is TGCGCCAGCAGCCAGGTTTACAGGGGAGGCTACACCTTC.

V usage is TRBV5-4 and J usage is TRBJ2-4; perhaps D is TRBD1 or TRBD2 (5 bases each). Germline V gene sequence: CDR1 SGHNT, CDR2 YYREEE (reference sequence). This CDR3 is built from 16 residues. Trimming removed 3 bases from V and 0 bases from J, with 13 bases in between. CDR3 in amino acids: CASSSGPILAKNIQYF. CDR3 bases: TGTGCCAGCAGCTCGGGGCCGATACTAGCCAAAAACATTCAGTACTTC.

The chain carries TRBV5-1 and TRBJ2-5; 12 nucleotides line up with TRBD2. Trimming at V came to 0 bases and at J to 6 bases, leaving 9 bases not matched to a gene. The CDR3 covers 17 residues. Per the germline V gene, CDR1 is SGHRS and CDR2 is YFSETQ. The CDR3 here is CASSLGLAGGPRKTQYF. CDR3 in DNA: TGCGCCAGCAGCTTGGGCCTAGCGGGAGGGCCTAGAAAGACCCAGTACTTC.

The V gene is TRBV18, the J gene TRBJ1-1; 8 bases are shared with TRBD1. This CDR3 is 16 amino acids long. Germline assignment: CDR1 KGHSH and CDR2 LQKENI. The V gene end was trimmed by 3 bases and the J gene end by 4 bases; junction bases not matched to a gene: 10. The CDR3 DNA reads as TGTGCCAGCTCACCGGAATTACAGGGGGGTGGCACTGAAGCTTTCTTT. It specifies CASSPELQGGGTEAFF.

The chain uses TRBV2 and TRBJ1-1; TRBD1 might be the D (6 bases). The CDR3 loop spans 15 amino acids. Germline V CDR1 and CDR2: SNHLY, FYNNEI. V lost 3 bases and J 0 bases, leaving 11 bases between the germline ends. The CDR3 DNA is TGTGCCAGCAGTGAGGACGGGGGCCTGAACACTGAAGCTTTCTTT. Amino acids: CASSEDGGLNTEAFF. The full variable domain, with the rest looked up from reference TRBV2 and TRBJ1-1, is EPEVTQTPSHQVTQMGQEVILRCVPISNHLYFYWYRQILGQKVEFLVSFYNNEISEKSEIFDDQFSVERPDGSNFTLKIRSTKLEDSAMYFCASSEDGGLNTEAFFGQGTRLTVV.

V usage is TRBV18 and J usage is TRBJ1-5; a possible D gene is TRBD1 (5 bases). Germline lookup yields CDR1 KGHSH and CDR2 LQKENI. V lost 4 bases and J lost 5, with 12 bases in between. This CDR3 is built from 14 residues. For the CDR3, the DNA is TGTGCCAGCTCACAGGGCCCCAGGGATCAGCCCCAGCATTTT. Encoded protein: CASSQGPRDQPQHF.

The chain uses TRBV6-5 and TRBJ1-1; D possibly corresponds to TRBD1 (6 bases). The CDR3 runs to 13 residues. Trimming left V 5 bases short and J 5 bases short, with 12 bases between. Germline loops: CDR1 MNHEY, CDR2 SVGAGI. The DNA of the CDR3 is TGTGCCAGCAGTAAAAGACAGGAGACTGAAGCTTTCTTT. Its translation is CASSKRQETEAFF.

CDR3 sequence (DNA): TGTGCCAGCAGTGACTCCCGGAACACTGAAGCTTTCTTT. Translating gives CASSDSRNTEAFF. This chain links TRBV2 with TRBJ1-1; D ambiguous. Germline V gives CDR1 SNHLY, CDR2 FYNNEI. V was shortened by 3 bases and J by 1 base, with 6 bases between the two germline ends. This CDR3 has 13 amino acids. Drawing the rest from reference TRBV2 and TRBJ1-1, the complete variable domain is EPEVTQTPSHQVTQMGQEVILRCVPISNHLYFYWYRQILGQKVEFLVSFYNNEISEKSEIFDDQFSVERPDGSNFTLKIRSTKLEDSAMYFCASSDSRNTEAFFGQGTRLTVV.

The rearrangement uses TRBV15 and TRBJ2-3, with D perhaps TRBD1 or TRBD2 (5 bases each). CDR3 size: 15 residues. Germline V gene lookup returns CDR1 LNHNV and CDR2 YYDKDF (reference sequence). Trimming stripped 4 bases from V and 2 bases from J, with 13 bases between. CDR3 DNA sequence: TGTGCCACCAGCAACCGGGACCAGTACACAGATACGCAGTATTTT. Amino acids: CATSNRDQYTDTQYF. Variable domain in full (rest from reference TRBV15 and TRBJ2-3): DAMVIQNPRYQVTQFGKPVTLSCSQTLNHNVMYWYQQKSSQAPKLLFHYYDKDFNNEADTPDNFQSRRPNTSFCFLDIRSPGLGDTAMYLCATSNRDQYTDTQYFGPGTRLTVL.

This chain links TRBV7-9 with TRBJ2-7; TRBD1 aligns across 9 bases. From germline, CDR1 is SEHNR and CDR2 FQNEAQ (reference sequence). J was trimmed by 1 base and V by 4 bases; bases with no gene match: 11. This CDR3 has 17 residues. In nucleotides, the CDR3 is TGTGCCAGCAGCTCGCCCACAGGGGGCGAGGCATCCTACGAGCAGTACTTC. Amino acid sequence: CASSSPTGGEASYEQYF.

The chain joins TRBV6-1 to TRBJ1-1; D uncertain. V dropped 3 bases and J dropped 7 bases, with 6 bases sitting between them. The germline V gene encodes CDR1 MNHNS and CDR2 SASEGT. The CDR3 runs to 11 residues. The CDR3, as DNA: TGTGCCAGCAGTGAGTTCCGTGAAGCTTTCTTT. Its protein product is CASSEFREAFF.

The chain has TRBV7-6 and TRBJ2-1; D might be TRBD2 (5 bases). CDR3 length: 16 residues. Germline V gene data show CDR1 as SGHVS and CDR2 as FNYEAQ. The V gene lost 1 base and the J gene lost 3 bases, with 13 bases spanning the gap. Written as DNA, the CDR3 is TGTGCCAGCAGCTTAGGGACGGGGTGGGACTACAATGAGCAGTTCTTC. Translating gives CASSLGTGWDYNEQFF.

CDR3 sequence reads: CASTSRGRTEAFF. CDR3 nucleotides: TGTGCCAGCACCTCCAGGGGGCGAACTGAAGCTTTCTTT. The chain has TRBV11-3 and TRBJ1-1, with 8 positions matching TRBD1. This CDR3 has 13 amino acids. Per the germline V gene, CDR1 is SGHNT and CDR2 is YENEEA. V trimming: 7 bases; J trimming: 5 bases; junction bases outside the gene matches: 6.

The chain recombines TRBV6-5 with TRBJ2-7, with 8 nucleotides matching TRBD1. Germline V gene sequence: CDR1 MNHEY, CDR2 SVGAGI. The CDR3 runs 14 residues. The junction had 7 bases not matched to a gene; V was cut back by 6 bases and J by 3 bases. The CDR3, as DNA: TGTGCCAGCAGCCTATACGGGACAGGCTACGAGCAGTACTTC. This codes for CASSLYGTGYEQYF.

The chain employs TRBV9 and TRBJ1-4; 7 bases map to TRBD1. The length of the CDR3 is 15 residues. From germline, CDR1 is SGDLS and CDR2 YYNGEE. V lost 3 bases to trimming and J lost 5 bases; unmatched junction nucleotides: 7. CDR3: CASSAAGQSNEKLFF. CDR3 sequence (DNA): TGTGCCAGCAGCGCCGCGGGACAGTCAAATGAAAAACTGTTTTTT. Using reference TRBV9 and TRBJ1-4 for the parts outside the CDR3, the full variable domain is DSGVTQTPKHLITATGQRVTLRCSPRSGDLSVYWYQQSLDQGLQFLIQYYNGEERAKGNILERFSAQQFPDLHSELNLSSLELGDSALYFCASSAAGQSNEKLFFGSGTQLSVL.